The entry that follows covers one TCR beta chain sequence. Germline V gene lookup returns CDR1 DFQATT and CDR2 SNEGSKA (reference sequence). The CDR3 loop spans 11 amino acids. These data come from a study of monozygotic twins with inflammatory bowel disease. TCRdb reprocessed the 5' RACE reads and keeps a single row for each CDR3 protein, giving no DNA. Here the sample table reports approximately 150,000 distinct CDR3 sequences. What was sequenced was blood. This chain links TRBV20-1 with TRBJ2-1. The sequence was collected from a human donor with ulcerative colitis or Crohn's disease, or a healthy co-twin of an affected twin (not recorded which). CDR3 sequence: CSARRNNEQFF.